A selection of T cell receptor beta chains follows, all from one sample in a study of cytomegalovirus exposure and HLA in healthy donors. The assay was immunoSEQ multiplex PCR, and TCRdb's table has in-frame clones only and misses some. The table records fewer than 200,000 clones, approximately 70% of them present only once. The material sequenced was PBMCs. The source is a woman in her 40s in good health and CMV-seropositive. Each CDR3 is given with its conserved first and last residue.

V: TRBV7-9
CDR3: CASSLLNTGELFF

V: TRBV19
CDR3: CASSDRGTGANVLTF

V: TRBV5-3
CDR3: CARSHRKGQGRSEQYF

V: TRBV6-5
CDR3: CASSFSQGADGYTF

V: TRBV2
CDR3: CASSRRLESYEQYF

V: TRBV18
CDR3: CASSEGVGNTEAFF

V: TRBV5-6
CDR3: CASSLAGRRLAKNIQYF

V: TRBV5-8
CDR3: CASSLGQGVEPQHF

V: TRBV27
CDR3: CASSSGTDVFYGYTF

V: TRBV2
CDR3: CASSGIAGAGSEQFF

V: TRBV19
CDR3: CATDTGADTQYF

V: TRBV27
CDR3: CASSLSGPNTEAFF

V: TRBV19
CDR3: CASTPGGQGTGELFF

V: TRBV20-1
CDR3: CSALDLYEQYF

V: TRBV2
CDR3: CASSGTGANQPQHF

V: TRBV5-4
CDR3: CASSSGQGGGNTIYF

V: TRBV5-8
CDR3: CASSPNLISRPEAFF

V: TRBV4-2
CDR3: CASSQTGGSYEQYF

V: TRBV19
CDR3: CASSIRWTVTYEQYF

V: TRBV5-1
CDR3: CASYAGHPDTGELFF

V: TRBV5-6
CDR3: CASSPFATNEKLFF

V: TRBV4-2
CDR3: CASSLGVALAGASDTQYF

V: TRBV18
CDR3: CASLTGTGITDTQYF

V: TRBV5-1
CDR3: CASSLVYRGPYNEQFF

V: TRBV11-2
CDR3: CASSLEGAGYTF

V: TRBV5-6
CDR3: CASSLGGREVFYEQYF

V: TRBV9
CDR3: CASSPPGGETQYF

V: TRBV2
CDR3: CASRSGGETQYF

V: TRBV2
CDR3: CASTRGGETQYF

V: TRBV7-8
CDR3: CASSFAGNTDTQYF

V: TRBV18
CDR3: CASSSSGPNSYYEQYF

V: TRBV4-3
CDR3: CASSQDSSGAYNEQFF

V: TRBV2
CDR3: CASSGGAYGYTF

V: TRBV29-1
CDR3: CSVAPLRDNTEAFF

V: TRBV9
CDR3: CASSAGRLAGVYEQFF

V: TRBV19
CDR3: CASSIGQANSPLHF

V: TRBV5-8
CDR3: CASSPLRQDPYEKLFF

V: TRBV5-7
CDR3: CASSLEAGGAVYGYTF

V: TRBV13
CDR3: CASSPPGLDTQYF

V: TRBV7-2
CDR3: CASSPAGSRNTEAFF

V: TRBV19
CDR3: CASTRSTGTRFEAFF

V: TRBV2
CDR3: CASSEALGRGRPYEQYF

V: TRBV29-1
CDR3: CSVENVREADTQYF